This T cell receptor beta chain was documented in a study of blood T cell repertoires in COVID-19. The method was immunoSEQ multiplex PCR; TCRdb's version includes in-frame clones alone and lacks a portion of them. The data show approximately 200,000 clones, roughly 92% seen once. Looked up from germline, CDR1 is SNHLY and CDR2 is FYNNEI. V was clipped by 3 bases and J by 0 bases; unmatched bases: 3. The CDR3 consists of 15 residues. This clone was recorded only once. Input material: peripheral blood. The chain links TRBV2 to TRBJ2-3; the match to TRBD2 covers 7 bases. This TCR was recovered from a man aged 25-40 years with COVID-19, enrolled during active disease. The CDR3 reads CASSDRDYSTDTQYF. The DNA for the CDR3 is TGTGCCAGCAGTGACCGGGACTACAGCACAGATACGCAGTATTTT.